The source of this T cell receptor beta chain is a study of regulatory T cells in long-lasting Graves disease (dated by TCRdb to the early 2020s). Broadly, across the study: In the newly diagnosed Graves' disease group, patients had been taking antithyroid drugs for less than 3 months. Peripheral blood TCR sequencing and RNA sequencing compared persistent Graves' disease patients with newly diagnosed Graves' disease patients. The study was conducted in China and was registered as a clinical trial. A total of roughly 35 samples underwent TCR sequencing: around 13 from persistent and about 20 from newly diagnosed Graves' disease patients. What the study reported, not specific to this receptor: Compared with newly diagnosed patients, persistent Graves' disease patients had lower TCR Shannon entropy and fewer highly expanded clones, which suggests clonal expansion. Peripheral blood alone was examined, since thyroid tissue, which constituted the primary lesion, could not be accessed. Sequencing and analysis were restricted to the TCR beta chain. The authors noted that the small sample size was a limitation that may lower accuracy. Persistent patients shared more public clonotypes among themselves (roughly 2,700) than newly diagnosed patients did (approximately 900). Preferential use of TRBV28, TRBJ1-2 and TRBJ2-5 was observed in persistent disease, whereas TRBV20-1 and TRBJ2-1 were favored in newly diagnosed disease.

Library preparation employed multiplex PCR. These reads were obtained on an Illumina HiSeq 4000. TCR beta libraries were built with iRepertoire HTBI primers and Arm-PCR amplification of CDR3 regions. Gel purification was performed on PCR products prior to sequencing. The study's own analysis went as follows. Gene usage analysis of CDR3 amino acid clonotypes relied on the roughly 67 TRBV and around 14 TRBJ segments identified across samples. COPE and FqMerger were used to merge the filtered high-quality paired reads into contigs. BLAST was used to align contigs to the IMGT TRBV, TRBD and TRBJ reference genes, and CDR3 was defined following IMGT. Any clonotype with a frequency above 0.1% was counted as a highly expanded clone. Repertoire diversity was measured by Shannon entropy, and V-J evenness by the Gini coefficient. A clonotype found in more than one individual was treated as public. TCRdb reanalyzed the raw reads on its own, using fastp at Q25 for trimming and MiXCR for clone calling, and kept in-frame beta chains. All rows with the same CDR3 protein become a single entry with the most common DNA and genes. The V and J calls here are based on TCRdb, not the publication. The sample data list 450,000 to 600,000 distinct CDR3 sequences, and 13% of these were observed just once. The ten biggest clones cover under 10% of the sample.

Concerning this clonotype: Its antigen specificity is not known. Base qualities are not recorded, but no much larger clone differs from it by a single base.

Per the publication, the time point label means: newly diagnosed GD, antithyroid drugs for less than 3 months. For both TCR sequencing and RNA sequencing, RNA was extracted from PBMCs using TRIzol. Graves' disease was diagnosed according to American Thyroid Association guidelines. The patients came from an endocrinology department in Xi'an, China. From each patient, 7.5 to 10 milliliters of peripheral blood was collected into an EDTA anticoagulant tube. Ficoll Paque Plus density gradient separation was used to isolate PBMCs, and no further T cell sorting was performed. An Agilent 2100 Bioanalyzer and agarose gel were used to assess RNA quality, and a NanoDrop 2000 was used to measure RNA concentration. Its CDR3 holds 15 amino acids, cysteine through phenylalanine. The CDR3 DNA has 45 bases and is translated from base 1. CDR1 and CDR2 (KGHDR, SFDVKD) derive from the germline V gene. V loses 4 bases, J loses 4 bases, and the germline ends lie 15 bases apart.

These data were also reused for a study on T cells in Graves' hyperthyroidism and ophthalmopathy. The second investigation adds: Stable Graves' hyperthyroidism was defined as no progression to ophthalmopathy during 18 months of follow-up. The hyperthyroidism patients were between 18 and 65 years old and newly diagnosed, with a disease duration of less than 2 months. The study excluded patients with uncontrolled infections, other autoimmune diseases, pregnancy or lactation. Diagnoses relied on clinical symptoms, serum thyroxine and TRAb, thyroid ultrasound and orbital computed tomography. The first round of RT-PCR for the TCR CDR3 was performed with the HTBI primer set and the Qiagen OneStep RT-PCR kit. Blood samples also contained most of the expanded thyroid clonotypes (frequency above 0.001), which suggests that blood repertoires may reflect thyroid immune responses. In cross-validation, a model built on a 13 V-J signature told ophthalmopathy apart from stable hyperthyroidism with just under 90% sensitivity and approximately 84% specificity, and in testing the same model reached 80%/75%. During validation, the model predicted progression to ophthalmopathy a median of about 5.9 months ahead of onset, with roughly 65% sensitivity and almost 75% specificity. A discovery cohort of roughly 96 patients, roughly 43 with Graves' ophthalmopathy and 57 with stable Graves' hyperthyroidism, was used to find distinguishing TCR V-J signatures. Prospective prediction of ophthalmopathy was tested in an independent validation cohort of 18 hyperthyroidism patients and some 17 patients who later progressed to ophthalmopathy. The 75 to 100 discovery patients were randomly split 7:3 into training and test sets. In addition, the study compared T-cell repertoires in thyroid tissue and in blood from several Graves' hyperthyroidism patients. Once sampling was done, hyperthyroidism patients were given methimazole at a starting dose of 30 mg daily, whereas ophthalmopathy patients were given high-dose intravenous methylprednisolone. A second multiplex PCR round built the libraries, followed by size selection and purification. Libraries were sequenced paired-end with 100 bp reads on an Illumina HiSeq2000. SOAPnuke was used to process the raw data, throwing out any read that contained adapters or uncalled bases, had a mean Phred below 15, or lacked an exact constant-primer or identifier match. High-quality paired reads were merged with COPE v1.2.5, and unique nucleotide sequences were defined as clonotypes. MiTCR v1.1 was used to align the clonotypes against IMGT TRBV, TRBD and TRBJ reference segments. The analysis was restricted to V-J combinations with a frequency above 0.0001, which together covered 99.2% of the repertoires. The TCS score was defined as the ratio of F50 (clonal expansion) to E x V (chaos), calculated using BLOSUM62-based TCRdist between CDR3 peptides within each V-J. Welch's t-statistics and random forest reduced around 520 V-J features to some 14, which were used in a naive Bayes classifier (R e1071). Sample size was not statistically predetermined, and blinding of investigators to group allocation was not performed. The paper reports TCR Vbeta CDR3 sequencing of over 120 peripheral blood samples: under 45 ophthalmopathy, approximately 74 hyperthyroidism and approximately 17 progressor patients.

This clonotype was obtained from a man aged 30-40 years with Graves disease. Donor details come from another sample of the same person, matched by shared clones. The starting material was peripheral blood mononuclear cells (PBMCs), obtained at new diagnosis, from a patient treated with antithyroid drugs. The V and J genes are TRBV24-1 and TRBJ2-5, and the D gene may be TRBD1, 6 bases matching. CDR3 region: CATSDVGVQGETQYF. At the DNA level, the sequence is TGTGCCACCAGTGACGTCGGGGTACAGGGAGAGACCCAGTACTTC.